This entry lists 10 T cell receptor beta chains sequenced from one sample in a study of blood T cell repertoires in COVID-19. Method: immunoSEQ multiplex PCR; TCRdb's copy keeps in-frame clones and lacks some. The data hold about 330,000 clones, with around nine tenths observed a single time. The material sequenced was PBMCs or T cells enriched from blood (not recorded which). All receptors derive from a woman aged 25-40 years who had recovered from COVID-19.

This chain's CDR3 is CAFSGTSGVNEQFF. The CDR3 DNA follows: TGTGCCTTCTCCGGGACTAGCGGGGTGAATGAGCAGTTCTTC. The V and J genes are TRBV30 and TRBJ2-1, with 13 bases that match TRBD2. CDR1 GTSNPN and CDR2 SVGIG come from the germline V gene (reference sequence). The CDR3 contains 14 residues. The V and J ends lost 7 bases and 7 bases, in that order; junction bases with no gene match: 7. Full variable domain (remainder filled in from reference TRBV30 and TRBJ2-1): SQTIHQWPATLVQPVGSPLSLECTVEGTSNPNLYWYRQAAGRGLQLLFYSVGIGQISSEVPQNLSASRPQDRQFILSSKKLLLSDSGFYLCAFSGTSGVNEQFFGPGTRLTVL.

The chain couples TRBV6-5 to TRBJ1-6, with D possibly TRBD1 on 6 matching bases. The CDR3 consists of 14 residues. Trimming took off 4 bases at V and 7 bases at J, with 11 bases between the two ends. Germline V CDR1 and CDR2: MNHEY, SVGAGI. In DNA form, the CDR3 reads TGTGCCAGCAGTTGGGGGCCGCAAAATTCACCCCTCCACTTT. Its translation: CASSWGPQNSPLHF.

The chain carries TRBV7-2 and TRBJ2-5; TRBD2 is a possible D gene (5 bases). This CDR3 has 16 amino acids. The germline V gene has CDR1 SGHTA and CDR2 FQGNSA. Trimming took 5 bases from V and 5 from J, leaving 21 bases between them. In nucleotides, the CDR3 is TGTGCCAGCAGCCCCGGTGTGGACCAACTAGTCGAGACCCAGTACTTC. Protein sequence: CASSPGVDQLVETQYF.

This clone was observed once. This chain connects TRBV29-1 to TRBJ1-4, with a tentative D call TRBD1 (5 bases). Trimming shortened V by 3 bases and J by 7 bases, and 18 bases separated the two germline ends. The CDR3 consists of 15 residues. Germline V gene lookup returns CDR1 SQVTM and CDR2 ANQGSEA. DNA for the CDR3: TGCAGCGTTGAGCATCCGGAAGGGGAGGGTGAAAAACTGTTTTTT. This gives the protein CSVEHPEGEGEKLFF.

This clone was observed once. J is TRBJ1-1 and V is TRBV27; 7 bases are a match to TRBD1. V trimming: 2 bases; J trimming: 0 bases; junction bases outside the gene matches: 3. The CDR3 consists of 15 residues. CDR1 and CDR2 (germline): MNHEY, SMNVEV (reference sequence). The CDR3 DNA follows: TGTGCCAGCAGTTTACGGGGACAGATGAACACTGAAGCTTTCTTT. Protein product: CASSLRGQMNTEAFF.

This clone is a singleton in its sample. The V call is TRBV4-2, the J call TRBJ1-2; no reliable D call. V was shortened by 0 bases and J by 1 base, with 15 bases between the two germline ends. Germline values: CDR1 LGHNA, CDR2 YNFKEQ. The CDR3 length is 17 residues. Written as DNA, the CDR3 is TGTGCCAGCAGCCAAGATCCAGGATCCGTGGTTAACTATGGCTACACCTTC. It encodes CASSQDPGSVVNYGYTF.

The chain links TRBV15 to TRBJ2-2, with D possibly being TRBD2 (6 bases). Germline CDR1 reads LNHNV; CDR2 reads YYDKDF (reference sequence). The CDR3 runs to 16 residues. V lost 5 bases, J lost 1 base, and 14 bases lay in between. The DNA of the CDR3 is TGTGCCACCAGCCTCGGGCGGGGCCTGAACACCGGGGAGCTGTTTTTT. Translating gives CATSLGRGLNTGELFF.

V is TRBV4-1 and J is TRBJ2-1; TRBD1 matches at 8 bases. V lost 4 bases to trimming and J lost 2 bases; unmatched junction nucleotides: 4. CDR3 length: 15 amino acids. Germline CDR1 MGHRA, CDR2 YSYEKL. CDR3 sequence (DNA): TGCGCCAGCAGCCTTCGACAGGGGCCCTACAATGAGCAGTTCTTC. Translated: CASSLRQGPYNEQFF.

This clone has just one count. The chain employs TRBV3-1 (or the pseudogene TRBV3-2) and TRBJ2-1, with 9 bases aligning to TRBD2. V lost 1 base and J lost 10; bases outside the gene matches: 17. The CDR3 has 18 residues. CDR1 is LGHDT and CDR2 is YNNKEL in the germline V gene (reference sequence). CDR3: CASSQVGLLAGTLREQFF. The CDR3, as DNA: TGTGCCAGCAGCCAAGTGGGTCTCCTAGCGGGGACCCTTAGGGAGCAGTTCTTC.

In regard to this clone: At the DNA level, this CDR3 is encoded by other sequences in the same sample as well. The chain combines TRBV6-1 with TRBJ1-5; D remains ambiguous. This CDR3 is built from 13 residues. The germline V gene has CDR1 MNHNS and CDR2 SASEGT. The V gene lost 1 base and the J gene lost 7 bases, with 8 bases spanning the gap. This CDR3 reads CASSEGRGQPQHF. The CDR3 nucleotides are TGTGCCAGCAGTGAAGGCCGCGGGCAGCCCCAGCATTTT.